This paragraph covers one T cell receptor (beta chain) sequence. Terminally differentiated effector memory CD45RA+ cells were excluded by CCR7 positive selection of CD45RO-negative cells. All participating donors were Caucasian adults from Nashville, Tennessee. The data were taken from a study of shared clonotypes between healthy human individuals. About the research overall: Donors had three CD4 naive, three CD4 memory, two CD8 naive and one CD8 memory plate apiece.

The junction had 20 bases not matched to a gene; V was cut back by 3 bases and J by 5 bases. The CDR3 runs to 18 residues. The germline CDR1 and CDR2 sequences are GTSNPN and SVGIG (reference sequence). Original processing notes: Filtering differed, since immunoSEQ gave only junction sequences and no quality scores. Repertoires were generated with immunoSEQ multiplex PCR, while TCRdb's copy carries only in-frame clones and drops some. D and trimming come from the DNA, and the V and J calls and clone size come from that table. The sample carries fewer than 850,000 clones, around 96% recorded once. The chain recombines TRBV30 with TRBJ1-2; TRBD1 agrees at 8 bases. This receptor was obtained from a man aged 30 to 39 in good health. Input material: naive CD8+ T cells sorted from blood. CDR3: CAWRENSGTGASVYGYTF. CDR3 coding DNA: TGTGCCTGGAGAGAAAATTCCGGGACAGGAGCCTCCGTTTATGGCTACACCTTC.